Below are 2 T cell receptor beta chains sequenced from a single sample in a study of technical replicates of blood from a handful of donors. Only in-frame clones appear in the TCRdb table, and some are missing; sequencing was by immunoSEQ multiplex PCR. The table lists fewer than 85,000 clones, under 95% of them singletons. The sample comprised T cells isolated from PBMCs. These receptors originate from a human donor in good health.

The chain employs TRBV19 and TRBJ1-4; 10 nucleotides match TRBD1. J gave up 6 bases and V 4 bases, and 5 bases lay outside the gene matches. The CDR3 extends over 15 amino acids. Per the germline V gene, CDR1 is LNHDA and CDR2 is SQIVND (reference sequence). The CDR3 DNA reads TGTGCCAGTAGTAGAAAAGGGACAGGGGATGAAAAACTGTTTTTT. Translated: CASSRKGTGDEKLFF.

The rearrangement joins TRBV5-1 to TRBJ1-4, with 7 bases lining up with TRBD1. Germline trimming cut 5 bases from V and 3 bases from J; bases unmatched to any gene: 10. From germline, CDR1 is SGHRS and CDR2 YFSETQ. CDR3 length: 16 residues. The CDR3 protein is CASSTYGTAANEKLFF. CDR3 in DNA: TGCGCCAGCAGTACCTATGGGACAGCCGCTAATGAAAAACTGTTTTTT.